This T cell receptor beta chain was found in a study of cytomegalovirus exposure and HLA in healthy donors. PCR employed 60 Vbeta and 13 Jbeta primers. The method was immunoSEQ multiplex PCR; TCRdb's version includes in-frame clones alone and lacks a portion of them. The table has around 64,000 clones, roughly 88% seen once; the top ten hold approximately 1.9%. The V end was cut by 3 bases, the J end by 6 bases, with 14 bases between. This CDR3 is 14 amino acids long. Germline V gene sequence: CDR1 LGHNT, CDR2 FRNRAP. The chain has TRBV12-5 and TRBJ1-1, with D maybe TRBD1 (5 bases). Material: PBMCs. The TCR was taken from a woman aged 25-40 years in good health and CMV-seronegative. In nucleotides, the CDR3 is TGTGCTAGTGGTTTCGGACCCTCGGGGGCTGAAGCTTTCTTT. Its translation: CASGFGPSGAEAFF.